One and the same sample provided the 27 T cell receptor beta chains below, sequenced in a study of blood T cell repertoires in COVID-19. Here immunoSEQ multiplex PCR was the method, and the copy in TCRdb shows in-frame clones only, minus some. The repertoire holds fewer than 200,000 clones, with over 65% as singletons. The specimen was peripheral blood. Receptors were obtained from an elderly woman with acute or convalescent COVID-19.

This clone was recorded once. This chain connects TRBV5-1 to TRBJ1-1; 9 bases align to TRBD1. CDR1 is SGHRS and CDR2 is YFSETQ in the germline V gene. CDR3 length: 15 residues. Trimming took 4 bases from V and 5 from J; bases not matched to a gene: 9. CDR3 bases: TGCGCCAGCAGCGAGGACAGGGGTTTGCGAACTGAAGCTTTCTTT. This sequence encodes CASSEDRGLRTEAFF.

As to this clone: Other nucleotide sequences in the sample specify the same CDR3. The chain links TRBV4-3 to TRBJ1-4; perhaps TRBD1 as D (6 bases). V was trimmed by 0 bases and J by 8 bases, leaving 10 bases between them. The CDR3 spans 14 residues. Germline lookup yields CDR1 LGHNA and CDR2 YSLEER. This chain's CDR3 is CASSQDRGDEKLFF. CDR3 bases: TGCGCCAGCAGCCAAGACAGGGGCGACGAAAAACTGTTTTTT.

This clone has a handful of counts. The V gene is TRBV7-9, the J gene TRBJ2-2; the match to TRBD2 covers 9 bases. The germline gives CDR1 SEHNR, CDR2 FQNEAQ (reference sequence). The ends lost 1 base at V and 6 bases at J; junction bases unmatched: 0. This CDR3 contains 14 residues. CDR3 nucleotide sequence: TGTGCCAGCAGCTTAGTAGCGGGGGCCGGGGAGCTGTTTTTT. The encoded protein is CASSLVAGAGELFF.

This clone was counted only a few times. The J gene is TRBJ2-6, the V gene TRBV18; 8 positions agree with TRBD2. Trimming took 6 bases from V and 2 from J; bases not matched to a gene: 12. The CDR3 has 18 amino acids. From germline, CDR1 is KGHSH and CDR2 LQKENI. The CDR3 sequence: CASSPGVAGLAGANVLTF. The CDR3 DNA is TGTGCCAGCTCCCCCGGGGTAGCGGGACTAGCTGGGGCCAACGTCCTGACTTTC.

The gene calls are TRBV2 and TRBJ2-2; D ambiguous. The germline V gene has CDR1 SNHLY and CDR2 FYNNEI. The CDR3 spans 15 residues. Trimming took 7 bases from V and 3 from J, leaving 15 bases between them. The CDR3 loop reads CASTRLSRDTGELFF. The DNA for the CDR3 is TGTGCCAGCACTCGACTGTCGAGAGACACCGGGGAGCTGTTTTTT. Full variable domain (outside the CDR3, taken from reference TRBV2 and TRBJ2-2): EPEVTQTPSHQVTQMGQEVILRCVPISNHLYFYWYRQILGQKVEFLVSFYNNEISEKSEIFDDQFSVERPDGSNFTLKIRSTKLEDSAMYFCASTRLSRDTGELFFGEGSRLTVL.

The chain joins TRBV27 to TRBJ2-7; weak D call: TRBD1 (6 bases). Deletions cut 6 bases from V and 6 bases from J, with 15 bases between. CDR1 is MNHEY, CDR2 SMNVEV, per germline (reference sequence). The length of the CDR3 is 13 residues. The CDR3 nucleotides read TGTGCCAGCAGGCCCGAAACAGGGCTCGAGCAGTACTTC. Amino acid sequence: CASRPETGLEQYF.

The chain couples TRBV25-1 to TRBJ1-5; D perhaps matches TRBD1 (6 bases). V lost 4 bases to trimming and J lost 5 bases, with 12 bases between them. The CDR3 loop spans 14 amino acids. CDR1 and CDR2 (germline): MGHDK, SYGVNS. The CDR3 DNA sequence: TGTGCCAGCAGTGGCGGACCAGGGGATCAGCCCCAGCATTTT. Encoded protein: CASSGGPGDQPQHF.

The CDR3 bases are TGTGCCAGCAGCCAAAGGATCGCGGGAAAACTGTTTTTT. This sequence encodes CASSQRIAGKLFF. This sequence joins TRBV3-1 (or the pseudogene TRBV3-2) and TRBJ1-4; D remains unclear. CDR1 is LGHDT and CDR2 is YNNKEL in the germline V gene (reference sequence). Trimming cost V 2 bases and J 10 bases, with 11 bases left between them. The CDR3 runs to 13 residues.

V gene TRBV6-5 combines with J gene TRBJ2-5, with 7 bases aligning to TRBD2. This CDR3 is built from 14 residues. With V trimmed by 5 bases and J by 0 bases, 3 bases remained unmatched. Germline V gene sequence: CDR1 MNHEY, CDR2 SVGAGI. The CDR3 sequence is CASSTGGDQETQYF. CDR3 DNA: TGTGCCAGCAGTACGGGAGGAGACCAAGAGACCCAGTACTTC.

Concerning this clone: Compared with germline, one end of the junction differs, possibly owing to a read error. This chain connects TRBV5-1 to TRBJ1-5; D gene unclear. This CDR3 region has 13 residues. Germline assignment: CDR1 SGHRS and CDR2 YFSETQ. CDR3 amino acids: CASSPLLVHIPFF. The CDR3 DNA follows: TGCGCCAGCAGCCCCCTCCTCGTGCACATCCCTTTTTTT.

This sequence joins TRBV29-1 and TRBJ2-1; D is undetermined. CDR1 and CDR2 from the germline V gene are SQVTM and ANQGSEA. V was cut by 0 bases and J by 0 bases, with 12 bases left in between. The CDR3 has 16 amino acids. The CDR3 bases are TGCAGCGTTGAAGATCTTTTGGAGAGCTCCTACAATGAGCAGTTCTTC. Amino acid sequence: CSVEDLLESSYNEQFF.

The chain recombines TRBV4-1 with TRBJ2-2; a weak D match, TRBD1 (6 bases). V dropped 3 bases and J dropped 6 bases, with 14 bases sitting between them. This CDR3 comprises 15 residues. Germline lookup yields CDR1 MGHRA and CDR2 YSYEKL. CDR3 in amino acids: CASSHLGGAAGELFF. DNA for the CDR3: TGCGCCAGCAGCCATCTAGGGGGAGCGGCCGGGGAGCTGTTTTTT.

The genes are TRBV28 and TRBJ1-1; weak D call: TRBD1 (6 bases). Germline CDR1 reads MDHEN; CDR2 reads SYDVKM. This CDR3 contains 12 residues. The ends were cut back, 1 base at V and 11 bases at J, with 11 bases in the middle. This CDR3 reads CASSLSRGDAFF. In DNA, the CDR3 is TGTGCCAGCAGTTTATCCAGGGGAGATGCTTTCTTT.

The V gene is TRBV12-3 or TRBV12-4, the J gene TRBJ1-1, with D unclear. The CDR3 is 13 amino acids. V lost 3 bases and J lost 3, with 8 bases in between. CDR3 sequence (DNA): TGTGCCAGCAGTTTCCGGGAGGACACTGAAGCTTTCTTT. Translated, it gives CASSFREDTEAFF.

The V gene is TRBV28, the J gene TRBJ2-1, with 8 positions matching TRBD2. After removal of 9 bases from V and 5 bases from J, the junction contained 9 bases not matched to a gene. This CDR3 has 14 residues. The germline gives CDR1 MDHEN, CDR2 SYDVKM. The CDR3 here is CASISGVGHNEQFF. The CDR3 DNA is TGTGCCAGTATTAGCGGGGTGGGGCACAATGAGCAGTTCTTC. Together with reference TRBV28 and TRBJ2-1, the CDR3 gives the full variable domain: DVKVTQSSRYLVKRTGEKVFLECVQDMDHENMFWYRQDPGLGLRLIYFSYDVKMKEKGDIPEGYSVSREKKERFSLILESASTNQTSMYLCASISGVGHNEQFFGPGTRLTVL.

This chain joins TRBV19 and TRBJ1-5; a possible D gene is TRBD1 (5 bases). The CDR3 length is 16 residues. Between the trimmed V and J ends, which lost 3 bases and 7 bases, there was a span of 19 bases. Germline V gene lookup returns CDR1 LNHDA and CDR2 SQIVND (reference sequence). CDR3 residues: CASSIGPSRTLQPQHF. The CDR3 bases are TGTGCCAGTAGTATCGGACCTAGTCGGACATTACAGCCCCAGCATTTT.

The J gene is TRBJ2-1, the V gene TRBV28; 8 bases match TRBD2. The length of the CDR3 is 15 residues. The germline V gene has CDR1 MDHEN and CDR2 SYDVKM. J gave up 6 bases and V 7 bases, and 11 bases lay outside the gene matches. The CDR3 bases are TGTGCCAGCACTAATCCCCGGGGGGGAGCCAATGAGCAGTTCTTC. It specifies CASTNPRGGANEQFF.

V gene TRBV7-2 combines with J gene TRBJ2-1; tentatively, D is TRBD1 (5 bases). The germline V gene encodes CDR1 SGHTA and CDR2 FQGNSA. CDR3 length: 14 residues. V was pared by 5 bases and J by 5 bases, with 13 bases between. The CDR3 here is CASSQGYAHNEQFF. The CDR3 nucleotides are TGTGCCAGCAGCCAGGGTTACGCTCACAATGAGCAGTTCTTC.

CDR3 sequence (DNA): TGTGCCAGCAGCCCCGGGACAGATGGGGGCTACACCTTC. As protein: CASSPGTDGGYTF. The rearrangement links TRBV7-9 to TRBJ1-2; 7 bases line up with TRBD1. The CDR3 has 13 amino acids. Trimming removed 5 bases from V and 8 bases from J; junction bases left unmatched: 8. Germline V gene data show CDR1 as SEHNR and CDR2 as FQNEAQ (reference sequence).

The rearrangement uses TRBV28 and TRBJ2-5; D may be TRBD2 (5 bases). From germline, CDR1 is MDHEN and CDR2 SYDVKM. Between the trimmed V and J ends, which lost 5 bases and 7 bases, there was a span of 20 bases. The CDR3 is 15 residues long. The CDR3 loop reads CASSPTQLESRTQYF. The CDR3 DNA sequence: TGTGCCAGCAGTCCAACCCAACTAGAATCAAGGACCCAGTACTTC.

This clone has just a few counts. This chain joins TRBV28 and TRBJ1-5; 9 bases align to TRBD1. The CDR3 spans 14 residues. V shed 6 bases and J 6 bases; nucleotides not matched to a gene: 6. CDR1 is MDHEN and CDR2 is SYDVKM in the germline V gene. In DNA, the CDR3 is TGTGCCAGCAGGGAACAGGGGGCAGGTCAGCCCCAGCATTTT. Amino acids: CASREQGAGQPQHF.

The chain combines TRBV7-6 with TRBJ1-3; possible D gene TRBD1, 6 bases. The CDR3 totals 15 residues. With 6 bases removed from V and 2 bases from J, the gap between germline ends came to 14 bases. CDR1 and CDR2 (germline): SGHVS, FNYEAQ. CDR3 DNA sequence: TGTGCCAGCAGTTTACAGGGAGGGCCTGGAAACACCATATATTTT. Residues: CASSLQGGPGNTIYF.

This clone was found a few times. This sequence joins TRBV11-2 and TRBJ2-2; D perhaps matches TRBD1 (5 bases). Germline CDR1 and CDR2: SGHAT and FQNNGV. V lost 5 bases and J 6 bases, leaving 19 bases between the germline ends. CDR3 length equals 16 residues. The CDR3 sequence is CASSPARVEVPGELFF. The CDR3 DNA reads TGTGCCAGCAGCCCCGCCAGGGTTGAAGTCCCCGGGGAGCTGTTTTTT.

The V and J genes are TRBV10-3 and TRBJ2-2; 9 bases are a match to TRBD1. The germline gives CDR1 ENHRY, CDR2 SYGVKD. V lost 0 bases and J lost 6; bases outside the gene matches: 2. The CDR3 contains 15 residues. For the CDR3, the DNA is TGTGCCATCAGTGAGTCCACAGGGGGCTCCGGGGAGCTGTTTTTT. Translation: CAISESTGGSGELFF.

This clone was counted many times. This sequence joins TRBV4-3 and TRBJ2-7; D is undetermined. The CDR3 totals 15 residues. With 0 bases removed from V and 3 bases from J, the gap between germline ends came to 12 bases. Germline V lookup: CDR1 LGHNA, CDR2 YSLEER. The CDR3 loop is CASSQDPSRGYEQYF. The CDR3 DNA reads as TGCGCCAGCAGCCAAGACCCGAGCCGAGGCTACGAGCAGTACTTC.

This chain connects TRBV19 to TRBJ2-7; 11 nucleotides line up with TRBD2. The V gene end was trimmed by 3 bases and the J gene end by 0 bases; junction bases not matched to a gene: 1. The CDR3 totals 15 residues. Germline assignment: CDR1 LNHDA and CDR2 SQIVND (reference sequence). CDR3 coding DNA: TGTGCCAGTAGTATGGGGACTAGCGGCTCCTACGAGCAGTACTTC. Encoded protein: CASSMGTSGSYEQYF.

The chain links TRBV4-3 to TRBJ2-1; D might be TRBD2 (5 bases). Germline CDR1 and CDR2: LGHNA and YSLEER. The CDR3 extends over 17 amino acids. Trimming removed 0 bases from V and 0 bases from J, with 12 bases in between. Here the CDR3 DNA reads TGCGCCAGCAGCCAAGACAGCGGCCCCAGCTCCTACAATGAGCAGTTCTTC. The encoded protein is CASSQDSGPSSYNEQFF.